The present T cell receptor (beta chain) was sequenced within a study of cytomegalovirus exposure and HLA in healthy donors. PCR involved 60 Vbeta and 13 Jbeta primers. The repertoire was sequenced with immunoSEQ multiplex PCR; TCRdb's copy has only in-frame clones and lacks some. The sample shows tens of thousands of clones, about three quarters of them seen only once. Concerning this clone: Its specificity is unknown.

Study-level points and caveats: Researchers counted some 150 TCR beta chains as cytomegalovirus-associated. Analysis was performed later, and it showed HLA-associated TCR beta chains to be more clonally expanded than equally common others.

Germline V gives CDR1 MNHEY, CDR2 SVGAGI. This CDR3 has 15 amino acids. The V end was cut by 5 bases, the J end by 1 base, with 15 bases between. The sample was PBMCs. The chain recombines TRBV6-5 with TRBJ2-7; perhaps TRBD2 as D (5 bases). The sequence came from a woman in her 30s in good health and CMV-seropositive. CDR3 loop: CASSLGRSSSYEQYF. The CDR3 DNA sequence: TGTGCCAGCAGTCTAGGGAGATCCTCTTCCTACGAGCAGTACTTC.